This T cell receptor (beta chain) is drawn from a study of T-cell reconstitution after alpha-beta-depleted transplantation in children. This clonotype showed up many times. This CDR3 is 18 amino acids long. The germline CDR1 and CDR2 sequences are KGHSH and LQKENI. Germline trimming cut 1 base from V and 0 bases from J; bases unmatched to any gene: 5. Unique molecular identifiers tagged the TCRbeta library. TCRdb re-called the PCR reads through MiXCR, storing one row per CDR3 protein. The sample consists of roughly 280,000 distinct CDR3 sequences, roughly 11% of them appearing once. The rearrangement joins TRBV18 to TRBJ2-6; 8 nucleotides match TRBD1. The source was peripheral blood, collected 180 days after TCRalphabeta/CD19-depleted stem cell transplant. The receptor's source is a male patient between 2 and 10 years old who had a stem cell transplant for chronic granulomatous disease, so the T cells may come from the graft donor. The CDR3 loop reads CASSPLGQGYSGANVLTF. The CDR3, as DNA: TGTGCCAGCTCACCACTAGGACAGGGATACTCTGGGGCCAACGTCCTGACTTTC.